Detailed here is one T cell receptor beta chain. This sample was taken from a study of CD8 T cells in Susac syndrome. Trimming shortened V by 4 bases and J by 8 bases, and 15 bases separated the two germline ends. The CDR3 runs 14 residues. Germline values: CDR1 LNHDA, CDR2 SQIVND (reference sequence). With random hexamers, about 0.5 to 1 ug RNA was reverse transcribed. Via MiXCR, TCRdb re-called the immunoSEQ multiplex PCR reads, giving one row per CDR3 protein. Among 180,000 or so distinct CDR3 sequences listed, approximately 95% were seen once. The source is a human donor in good health. The chain couples TRBV19 to TRBJ2-1; maybe TRBD2 (6 bases). Sequenced sample: CD4+ T cells from PBMCs. CDR3 residues: CASSKPGLLDEQFF. The CDR3, as DNA: TGTGCCAGTAGTAAACCGGGACTTCTAGATGAGCAGTTCTTC.